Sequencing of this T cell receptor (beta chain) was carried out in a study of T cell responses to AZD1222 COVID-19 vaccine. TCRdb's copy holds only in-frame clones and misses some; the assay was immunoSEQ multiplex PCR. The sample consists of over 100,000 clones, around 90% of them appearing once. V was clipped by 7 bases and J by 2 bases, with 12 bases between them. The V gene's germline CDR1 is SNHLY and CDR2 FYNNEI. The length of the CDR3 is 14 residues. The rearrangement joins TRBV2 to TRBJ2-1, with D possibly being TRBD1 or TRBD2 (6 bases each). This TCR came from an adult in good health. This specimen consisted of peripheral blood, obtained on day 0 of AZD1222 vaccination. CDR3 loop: CASNRGEPYNEQFF. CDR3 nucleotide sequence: TGTGCCAGCAATAGGGGGGAGCCCTACAATGAGCAGTTCTTC. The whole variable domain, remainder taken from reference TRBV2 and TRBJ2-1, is EPEVTQTPSHQVTQMGQEVILRCVPISNHLYFYWYRQILGQKVEFLVSFYNNEISEKSEIFDDQFSVERPDGSNFTLKIRSTKLEDSAMYFCASNRGEPYNEQFFGPGTRLTVL.